This T cell receptor beta chain was captured in a study of beta chain features in type 1 diabetes. Expressed TCRB transcripts were sequenced after all isolated RNA was converted to cDNA. The protocol was immunoSEQ multiplex PCR, while the TCRdb copy is restricted to in-frame clones and leaves out a portion. This table holds more than 300,000 clones, roughly 8% found once. The CDR3 is made up of 18 amino acids. V lost 7 bases and J lost 5; bases outside the gene matches: 19. Germline V gene data show CDR1 as SGHRS and CDR2 as YFSETQ. The gene calls are TRBV5-1 and TRBJ1-1; 11 positions agree with TRBD1. The sample was central memory CD4+ T cells from blood. This TCR was sampled from a woman aged 18-29 years in good health. This CDR3 is CASRSGPFWGTGGTEAFF. The CDR3 DNA is TGCGCCAGCCGTAGCGGTCCCTTTTGGGGGACAGGGGGGACTGAAGCTTTCTTT.